The clone carrying this T cell receptor (beta chain) was recorded only once. Its target is not known. The CDR3 sequence is 16 residues long. Germline CDR1 reads SEHNR; CDR2 reads FQNEAQ (reference sequence). The V end was cut by 1 base, the J end by 2 bases, with 9 bases between. The authors reverse transcribed about 0.5 to 1 ug RNA with random hexamers. Using its own MiXCR run on the immunoSEQ multiplex PCR reads, TCRdb lists one record per CDR3 protein. Of some 180,000 distinct CDR3 sequences detected, 75% to 95% appear once; the ten largest clones hold about 0.09%. This entry belongs to a study of CD8 T cells in Susac syndrome. General observations from the study: The CD4+ T cell repertoires in Susac syndrome did not show any clonal expansion.

The study sequenced TCR beta in blood CD8+ and CD4+ T cells. All included Susac syndrome patients satisfied recently defined diagnostic criteria for definite or probable disease. The receptor's source is a human donor with Susac syndrome. Sequencing was carried out using CD4+ T cells from PBMCs. The V gene is TRBV7-9, the J gene TRBJ2-6, with D uncertain. The CDR3 region has the DNA TGTGCCAGCAGCTTAGTCTCGCTGCCTGGGGCCAACGTCCTGACTTTC. Its translation: CASSLVSLPGANVLTF. Looking up the rest from reference TRBV7-9 and TRBJ2-6 gives the full variable domain: DTGVSQNPRHKITKRGQNVTFRCDPISEHNRLYWYRQTLGQGPEFLTYFQNEAQLEKSRLLSDRFSAERPKGSFSTLEIQRTEQGDSAMYLCASSLVSLPGANVLTFGAGSRLTVL.